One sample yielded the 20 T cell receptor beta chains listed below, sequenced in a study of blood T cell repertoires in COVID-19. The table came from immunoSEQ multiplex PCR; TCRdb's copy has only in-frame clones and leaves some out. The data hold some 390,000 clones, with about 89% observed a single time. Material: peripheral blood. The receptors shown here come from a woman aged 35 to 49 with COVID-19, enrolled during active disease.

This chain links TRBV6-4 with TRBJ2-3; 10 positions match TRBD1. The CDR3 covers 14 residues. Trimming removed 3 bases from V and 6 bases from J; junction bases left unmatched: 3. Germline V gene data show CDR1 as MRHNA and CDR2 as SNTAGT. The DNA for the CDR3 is TGTGCCAGCAGTGATAGGGACAGGGGTGATACGCAGTATTTT. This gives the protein CASSDRDRGDTQYF.

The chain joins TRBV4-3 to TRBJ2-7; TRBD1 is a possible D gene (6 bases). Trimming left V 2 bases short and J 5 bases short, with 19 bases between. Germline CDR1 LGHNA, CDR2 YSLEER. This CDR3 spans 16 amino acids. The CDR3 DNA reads TGCGCCAGCAGCCAATTACAGGGCACGCACACGCACGAGCAGTACTTC. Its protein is CASSQLQGTHTHEQYF.

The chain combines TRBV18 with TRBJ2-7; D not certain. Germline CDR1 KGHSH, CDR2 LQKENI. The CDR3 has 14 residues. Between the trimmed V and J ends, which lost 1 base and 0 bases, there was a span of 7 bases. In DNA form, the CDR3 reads TGTGCCAGCTCACCACAGCATCCCTCCTACGAGCAGTACTTC. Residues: CASSPQHPSYEQYF. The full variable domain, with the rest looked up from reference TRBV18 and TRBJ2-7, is NAGVMQNPRHLVRRRGQEARLRCSPMKGHSHVYWYRQLPEEGLKFMVYLQKENIIDESGMPKERFSAEFPKEGPSILRIQQVVRGDSAAYFCASSPQHPSYEQYFGPGTRLTVT.

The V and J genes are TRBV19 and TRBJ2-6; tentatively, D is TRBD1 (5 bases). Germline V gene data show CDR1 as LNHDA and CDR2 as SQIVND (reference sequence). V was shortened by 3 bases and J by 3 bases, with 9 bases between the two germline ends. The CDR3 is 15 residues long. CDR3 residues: CASSIAGNGANVLTF. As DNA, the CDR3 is TGTGCCAGTAGTATCGCAGGGAATGGGGCCAACGTCCTGACTTTC.

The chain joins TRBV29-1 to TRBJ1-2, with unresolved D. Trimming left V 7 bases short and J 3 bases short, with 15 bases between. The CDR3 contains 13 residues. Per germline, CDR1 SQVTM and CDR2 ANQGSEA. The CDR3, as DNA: TGCAGCGCATCGAAGAGCGGGGACTATGGCTACACCTTC. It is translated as CSASKSGDYGYTF.

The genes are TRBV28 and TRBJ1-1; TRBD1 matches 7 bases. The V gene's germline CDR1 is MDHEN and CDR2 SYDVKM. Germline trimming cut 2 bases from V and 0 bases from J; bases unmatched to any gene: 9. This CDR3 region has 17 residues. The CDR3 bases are TGTGCCAGCAGTTTAAACAGGGGCGGAGGGATGAACACTGAAGCTTTCTTT. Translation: CASSLNRGGGMNTEAFF.

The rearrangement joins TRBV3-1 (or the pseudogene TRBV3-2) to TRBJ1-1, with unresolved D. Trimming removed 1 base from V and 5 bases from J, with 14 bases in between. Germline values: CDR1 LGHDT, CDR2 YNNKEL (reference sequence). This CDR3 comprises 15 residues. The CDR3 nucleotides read TGTGCCAGCAGCCAAGTAAGGCGGAGGGAGACTGAAGCTTTCTTT. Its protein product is CASSQVRRRETEAFF.

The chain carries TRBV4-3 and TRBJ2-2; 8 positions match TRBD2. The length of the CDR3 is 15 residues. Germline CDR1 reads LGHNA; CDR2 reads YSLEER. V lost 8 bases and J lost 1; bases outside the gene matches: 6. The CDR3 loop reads CASSKRERNTGELFF. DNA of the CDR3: TGCGCCAGCTCTAAGCGGGAGAGGAACACCGGGGAGCTGTTTTTT.

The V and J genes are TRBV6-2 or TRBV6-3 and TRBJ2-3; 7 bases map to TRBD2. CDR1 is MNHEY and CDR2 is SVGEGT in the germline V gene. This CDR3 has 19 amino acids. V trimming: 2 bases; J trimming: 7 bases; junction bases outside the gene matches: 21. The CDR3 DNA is TGTGCCAGCAGTTACCCAAGACTCGCGGGAGCTTCCCTAGATAATACGCAGTATTTT. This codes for CASSYPRLAGASLDNTQYF.

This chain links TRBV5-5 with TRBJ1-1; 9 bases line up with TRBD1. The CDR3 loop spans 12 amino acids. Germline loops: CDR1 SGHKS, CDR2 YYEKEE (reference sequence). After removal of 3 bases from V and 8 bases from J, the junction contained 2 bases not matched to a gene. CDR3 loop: CASSYGTGEAFF. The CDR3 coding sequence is TGTGCCAGCAGCTACGGGACAGGGGAAGCTTTCTTT.

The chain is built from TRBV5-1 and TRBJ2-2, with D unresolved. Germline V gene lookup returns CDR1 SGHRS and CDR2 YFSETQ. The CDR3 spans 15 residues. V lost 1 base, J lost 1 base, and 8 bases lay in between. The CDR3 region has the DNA TGCGCCAGCAGCTTGATAGATCTGAACACCGGGGAGCTGTTTTTT. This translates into CASSLIDLNTGELFF.

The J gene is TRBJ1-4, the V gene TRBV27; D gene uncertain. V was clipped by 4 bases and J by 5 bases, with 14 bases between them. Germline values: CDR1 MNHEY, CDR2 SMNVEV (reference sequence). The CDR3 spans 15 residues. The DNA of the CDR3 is TGTGCCAGCAGTTCCGACGGGGTGAAAAATGAAAAACTGTTTTTT. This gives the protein CASSSDGVKNEKLFF.

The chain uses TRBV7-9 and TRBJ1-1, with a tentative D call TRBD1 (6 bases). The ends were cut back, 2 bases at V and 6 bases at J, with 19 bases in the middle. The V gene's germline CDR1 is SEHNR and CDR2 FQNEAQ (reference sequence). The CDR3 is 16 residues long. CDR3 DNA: TGTGCCAGCAGCTTAAGTCCAGGGGAAGGTAGGGCTGAAGCTTTCTTT. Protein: CASSLSPGEGRAEAFF.

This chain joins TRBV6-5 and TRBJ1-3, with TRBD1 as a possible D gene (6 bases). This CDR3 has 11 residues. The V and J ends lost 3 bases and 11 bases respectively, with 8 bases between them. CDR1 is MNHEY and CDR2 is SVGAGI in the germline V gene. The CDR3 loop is CASSYQGSIYF. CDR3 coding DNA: TGTGCCAGCAGTTATCAGGGGTCCATATATTTT.

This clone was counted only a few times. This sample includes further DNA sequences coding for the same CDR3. The CDR3 sequence: CASSEVADTQYF. DNA of the CDR3: TGTGCCAGCAGTGAAGTAGCGGATACGCAGTATTTT. V is TRBV2 and J is TRBJ2-3; TRBD2 is a possible D gene (5 bases). This CDR3 contains 12 residues. Deletions cut 1 base from V and 6 bases from J, with 5 bases between. Looked up from germline, CDR1 is SNHLY and CDR2 is FYNNEI.

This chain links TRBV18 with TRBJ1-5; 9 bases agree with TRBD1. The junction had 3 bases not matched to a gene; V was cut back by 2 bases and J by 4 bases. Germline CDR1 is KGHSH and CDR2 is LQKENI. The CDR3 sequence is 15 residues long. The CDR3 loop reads CASSPTGQGNQPQHF. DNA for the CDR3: TGTGCCAGCTCACCAACGGGACAGGGAAATCAGCCCCAGCATTTT.

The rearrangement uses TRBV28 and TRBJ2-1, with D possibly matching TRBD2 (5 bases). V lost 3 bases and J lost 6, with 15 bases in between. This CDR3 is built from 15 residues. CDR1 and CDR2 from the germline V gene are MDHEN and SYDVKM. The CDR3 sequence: CASSFRGARANEQFF. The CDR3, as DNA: TGTGCCAGCAGTTTCCGGGGAGCGCGAGCCAATGAGCAGTTCTTC.

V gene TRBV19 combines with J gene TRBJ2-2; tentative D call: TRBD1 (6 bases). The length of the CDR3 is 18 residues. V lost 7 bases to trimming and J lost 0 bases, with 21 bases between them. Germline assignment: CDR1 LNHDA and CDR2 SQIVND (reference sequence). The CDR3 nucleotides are TGTGCCAGTATGGGACATACACGGCAGGGGTCGAACACCGGGGAGCTGTTTTTT. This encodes CASMGHTRQGSNTGELFF.

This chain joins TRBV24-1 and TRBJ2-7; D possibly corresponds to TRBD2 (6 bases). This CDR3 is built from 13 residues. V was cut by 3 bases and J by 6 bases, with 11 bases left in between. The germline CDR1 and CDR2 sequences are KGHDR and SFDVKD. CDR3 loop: CATSDTRLVEQYF. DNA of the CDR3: TGTGCCACCAGTGATACCCGACTAGTCGAGCAGTACTTC.

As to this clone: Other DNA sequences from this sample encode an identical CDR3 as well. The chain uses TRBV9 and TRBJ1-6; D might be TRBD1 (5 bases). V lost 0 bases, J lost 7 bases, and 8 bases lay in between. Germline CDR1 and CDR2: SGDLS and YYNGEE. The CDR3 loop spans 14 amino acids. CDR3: CASSVGQGNSPLHF. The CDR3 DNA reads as TGTGCCAGCAGCGTAGGTCAGGGCAATTCACCCCTCCACTTT.